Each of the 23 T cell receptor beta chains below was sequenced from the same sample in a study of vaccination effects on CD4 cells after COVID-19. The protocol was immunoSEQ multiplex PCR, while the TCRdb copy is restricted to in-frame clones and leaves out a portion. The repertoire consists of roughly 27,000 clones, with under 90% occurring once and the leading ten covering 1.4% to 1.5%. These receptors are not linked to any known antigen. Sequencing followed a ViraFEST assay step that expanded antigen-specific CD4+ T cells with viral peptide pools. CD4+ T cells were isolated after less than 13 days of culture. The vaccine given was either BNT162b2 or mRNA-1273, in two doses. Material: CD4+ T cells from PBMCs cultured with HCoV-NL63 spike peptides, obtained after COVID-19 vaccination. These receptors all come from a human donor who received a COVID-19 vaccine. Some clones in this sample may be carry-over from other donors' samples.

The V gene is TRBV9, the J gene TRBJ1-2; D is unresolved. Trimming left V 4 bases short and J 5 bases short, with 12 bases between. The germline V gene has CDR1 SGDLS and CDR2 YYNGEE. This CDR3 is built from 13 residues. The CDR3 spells CASSPQSGYGYTF. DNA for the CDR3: TGTGCCAGCAGCCCTCAAAGCGGGTATGGCTACACCTTC.

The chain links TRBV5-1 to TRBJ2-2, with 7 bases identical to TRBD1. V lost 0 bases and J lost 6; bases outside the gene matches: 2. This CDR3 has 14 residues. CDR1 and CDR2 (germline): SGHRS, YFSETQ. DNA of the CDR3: TGCGCCAGCAGCTTGGACAGGGGAGCCGGGGAGCTGTTTTTT. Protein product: CASSLDRGAGELFF.

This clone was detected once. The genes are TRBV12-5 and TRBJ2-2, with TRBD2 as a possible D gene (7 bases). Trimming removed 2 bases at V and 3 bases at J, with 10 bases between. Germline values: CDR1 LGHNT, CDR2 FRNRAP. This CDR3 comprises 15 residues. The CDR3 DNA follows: TGTGCTAGTGGTTTGCGGGGGGCCGACACCGGGGAGCTGTTTTTT. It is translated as CASGLRGADTGELFF.

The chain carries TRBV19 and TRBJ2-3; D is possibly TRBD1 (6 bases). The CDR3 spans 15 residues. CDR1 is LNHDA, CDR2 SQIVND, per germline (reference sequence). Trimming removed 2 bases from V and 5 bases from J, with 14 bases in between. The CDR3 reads CASSINPQGVDTQYF. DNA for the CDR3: TGTGCCAGTAGTATAAACCCACAGGGAGTAGATACGCAGTATTTT.

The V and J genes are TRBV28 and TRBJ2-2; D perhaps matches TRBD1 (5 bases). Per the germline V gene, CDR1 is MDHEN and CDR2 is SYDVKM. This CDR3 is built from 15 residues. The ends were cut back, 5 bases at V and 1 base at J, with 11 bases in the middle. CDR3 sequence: CASSRPDRNTGELFF. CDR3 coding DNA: TGTGCCAGCAGTCGTCCCGACAGGAACACCGGGGAGCTGTTTTTT.

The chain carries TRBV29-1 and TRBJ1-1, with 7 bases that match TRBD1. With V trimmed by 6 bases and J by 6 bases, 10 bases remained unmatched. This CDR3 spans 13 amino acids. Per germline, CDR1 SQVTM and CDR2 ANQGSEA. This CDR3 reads CSVFTGVQSEAFF. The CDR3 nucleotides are TGCAGCGTCTTCACAGGGGTTCAGTCTGAAGCTTTCTTT.

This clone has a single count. CDR3 protein: CASSVGEAAYNEQFF. The CDR3 nucleotides read TGTGCCAGCAGCGTAGGGGAAGCGGCTTACAATGAGCAGTTCTTC. The chain couples TRBV9 to TRBJ2-1; D may be TRBD2 (5 bases). The germline V gene encodes CDR1 SGDLS and CDR2 YYNGEE. V lost 0 bases, J lost 4 bases, and 11 bases lay in between. The CDR3 is 15 residues long. Full variable domain (rest looked up from reference TRBV9 and TRBJ2-1): DSGVTQTPKHLITATGQRVTLRCSPRSGDLSVYWYQQSLDQGLQFLIQYYNGEERAKGNILERFSAQQFPDLHSELNLSSLELGDSALYFCASSVGEAAYNEQFFGPGTRLTVL.

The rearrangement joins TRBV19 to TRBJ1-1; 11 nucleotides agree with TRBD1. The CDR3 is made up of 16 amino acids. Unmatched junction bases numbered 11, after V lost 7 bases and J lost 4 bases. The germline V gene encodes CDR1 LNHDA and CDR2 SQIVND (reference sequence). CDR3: CASTASPGQGGTEAFF. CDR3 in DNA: TGTGCCAGTACCGCCTCTCCGGGACAGGGGGGCACTGAAGCTTTCTTT.

The CDR3 DNA sequence: TGTGCCACCAGTGATTCGGTCAGCACAGATACGCAGTATTTT. It encodes CATSDSVSTDTQYF. This sequence joins TRBV24-1 and TRBJ2-3; D is unresolved. Germline-derived CDR1 and CDR2 are KGHDR and SFDVKD. Trimming removed 2 bases at V and 0 bases at J, with 5 bases between. This CDR3 is built from 14 residues.

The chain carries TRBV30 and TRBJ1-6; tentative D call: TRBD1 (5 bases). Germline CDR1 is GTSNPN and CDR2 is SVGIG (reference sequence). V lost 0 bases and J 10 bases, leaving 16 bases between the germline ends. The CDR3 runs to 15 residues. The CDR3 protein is CAWSVGGVPHSPLHF. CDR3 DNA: TGTGCCTGGAGTGTAGGAGGGGTTCCCCACTCACCCCTCCACTTT.

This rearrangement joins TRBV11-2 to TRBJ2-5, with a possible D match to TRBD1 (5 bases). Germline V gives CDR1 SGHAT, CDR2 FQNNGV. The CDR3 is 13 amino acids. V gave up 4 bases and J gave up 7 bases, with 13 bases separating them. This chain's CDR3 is CASSWGSRGTQYF. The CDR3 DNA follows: TGTGCCAGCAGCTGGGGCAGCCGCGGGACCCAGTACTTC.

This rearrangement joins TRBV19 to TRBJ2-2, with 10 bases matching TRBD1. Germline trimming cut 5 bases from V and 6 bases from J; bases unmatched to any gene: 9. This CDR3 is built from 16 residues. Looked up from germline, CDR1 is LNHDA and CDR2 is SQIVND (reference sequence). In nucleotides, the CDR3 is TGTGCCAGTAGTGATCCTCCCGGGACAGGGGCCGGGGAGCTGTTTTTT. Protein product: CASSDPPGTGAGELFF.

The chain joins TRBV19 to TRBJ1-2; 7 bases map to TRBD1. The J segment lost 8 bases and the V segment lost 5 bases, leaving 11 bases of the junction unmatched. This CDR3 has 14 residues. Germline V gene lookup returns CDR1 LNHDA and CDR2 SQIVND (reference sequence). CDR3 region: CASSLRTGEYGYTF. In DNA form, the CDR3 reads TGTGCCAGTAGTCTCAGGACAGGAGAGTACGGCTACACCTTC.

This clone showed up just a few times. CDR3 nucleotides: TGTGCCAGCAGTTTATTAGGGGCCGGGACTGTCTCCTACAATGAGCAGTTCTTC. Protein product: CASSLLGAGTVSYNEQFF. The chain recombines TRBV6-2 or TRBV6-3 with TRBJ2-1, with D possibly matching TRBD2 (6 bases). CDR1 and CDR2 from the germline V gene are MNHEY and SVGEGT. Trimming stripped 4 bases from V and 0 bases from J, with 19 bases between. The CDR3 has 18 amino acids.

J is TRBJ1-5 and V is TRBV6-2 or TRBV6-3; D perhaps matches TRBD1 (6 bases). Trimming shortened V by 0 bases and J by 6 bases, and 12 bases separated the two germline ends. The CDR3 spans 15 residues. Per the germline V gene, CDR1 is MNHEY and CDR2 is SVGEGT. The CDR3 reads CASSYSRGGSQPQHF. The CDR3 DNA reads TGTGCCAGCAGTTACTCGAGAGGGGGGAGTCAGCCCCAGCATTTT.

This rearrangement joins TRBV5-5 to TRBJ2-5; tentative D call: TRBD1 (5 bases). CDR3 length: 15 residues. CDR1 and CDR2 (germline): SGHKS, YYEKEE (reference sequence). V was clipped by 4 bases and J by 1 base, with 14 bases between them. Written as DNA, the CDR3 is TGTGCCAGCAGCAGGGGTGGTCAGACCCAAGAGACCCAGTACTTC. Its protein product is CASSRGGQTQETQYF.

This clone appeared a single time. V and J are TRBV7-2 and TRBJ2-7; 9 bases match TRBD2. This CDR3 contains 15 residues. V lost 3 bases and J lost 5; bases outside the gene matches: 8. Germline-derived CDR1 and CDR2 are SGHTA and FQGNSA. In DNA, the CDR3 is TGTGCCAGCAGCTTGGGAGGCGGGGGGGTCGACGAGCAGTACGTC. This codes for CASSLGGGGVDEQYV.

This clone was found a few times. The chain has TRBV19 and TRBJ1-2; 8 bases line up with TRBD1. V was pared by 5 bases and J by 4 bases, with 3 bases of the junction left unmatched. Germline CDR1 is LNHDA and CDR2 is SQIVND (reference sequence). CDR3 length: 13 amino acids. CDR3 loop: CASSSGGRYGYTF. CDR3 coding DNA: TGTGCCAGTAGTTCAGGGGGCCGCTATGGCTACACCTTC.

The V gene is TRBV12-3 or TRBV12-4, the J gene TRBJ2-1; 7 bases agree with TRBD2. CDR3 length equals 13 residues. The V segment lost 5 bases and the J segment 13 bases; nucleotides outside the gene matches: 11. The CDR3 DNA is TGTGCCAGCAGTCTCACCGGGACTACCAAACAGTTCTTC. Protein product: CASSLTGTTKQFF.

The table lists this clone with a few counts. The CDR3 reads CASSTGTGASAGNTIYF. The CDR3 DNA reads as TGCGCCAGCAGCACCGGGACAGGGGCTTCGGCTGGAAACACCATATATTTT. This rearrangement joins TRBV5-1 to TRBJ1-3, with 10 bases matching TRBD1. Germline V gives CDR1 SGHRS, CDR2 YFSETQ. This CDR3 is 17 amino acids long. J was trimmed by 2 bases and V by 4 bases; bases with no gene match: 9.

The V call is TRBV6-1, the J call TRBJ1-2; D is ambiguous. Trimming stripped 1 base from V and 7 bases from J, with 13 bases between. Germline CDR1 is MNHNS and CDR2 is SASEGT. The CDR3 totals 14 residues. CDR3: CASSEGLSWGGYTF. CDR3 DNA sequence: TGTGCCAGCAGTGAAGGCCTTTCTTGGGGTGGCTACACCTTC.

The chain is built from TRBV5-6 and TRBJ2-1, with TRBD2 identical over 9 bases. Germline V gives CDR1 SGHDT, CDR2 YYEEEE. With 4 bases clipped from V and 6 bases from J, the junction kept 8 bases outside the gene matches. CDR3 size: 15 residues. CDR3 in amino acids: CASSDTGTSFNEQFF. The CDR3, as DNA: TGTGCCAGCAGCGATACCGGGACTAGCTTCAATGAGCAGTTCTTC.

The CDR3 sequence is CATSRGYEQYV. CDR3 sequence (DNA): TGTGCCACCAGCCGGGGGTACGAGCAGTACGTC. The chain combines TRBV24-1 with TRBJ2-7; perhaps TRBD2 as D (6 bases). Germline loops: CDR1 KGHDR, CDR2 SFDVKD. CDR3 length: 11 residues. V was clipped by 7 bases and J by 4 bases, with 7 bases between them.